These 26 T cell receptor beta chains originate from one sample sequenced in a study of blood T cell repertoires in COVID-19. Some clones are missing from TCRdb's copy, which holds only in-frame ones; the method was immunoSEQ multiplex PCR. The sample contains about 110,000 clones, about 85% of which appear only once. Sequencing was carried out using peripheral blood. Receptor source: a man in his forties or fifties with acute or convalescent COVID-19.

The chain couples TRBV14 to TRBJ2-1; 10 bases fit TRBD1. J was trimmed by 6 bases and V by 0 bases; bases with no gene match: 8. Germline-derived CDR1 and CDR2 are SGHDN and FVKESK. The CDR3 spans 17 residues. CDR3 region: CASSQDYPWTGGNEQFF. The CDR3, as DNA: TGTGCCAGCAGCCAAGATTACCCTTGGACAGGGGGCAATGAGCAGTTCTTC.

The J gene is TRBJ2-1, the V gene TRBV7-8; 7 bases map to TRBD2. The CDR3 extends over 17 amino acids. Germline CDR1 is SGHVS and CDR2 is FQNEAQ. V trimming: 5 bases; J trimming: 5 bases; junction bases outside the gene matches: 15. The CDR3 here is CASSPRLARTHNNEQFF. CDR3 DNA: TGTGCCAGCAGCCCCCGACTAGCCCGGACACATAACAATGAGCAGTTCTTC.

A single count supports this clone. The J gene is TRBJ2-5, the V gene TRBV14, with D tentatively TRBD2 (5 bases). CDR1 and CDR2 from the germline V gene are SGHDN and FVKESK. The CDR3 sequence is 16 residues long. Trimming removed 3 bases at V and 1 base at J, with 15 bases between. CDR3 nucleotides: TGTGCCAGCAGCCAGAACCTGCTAGCTTCCCAAGAGACCCAGTACTTC. Encoded protein: CASSQNLLASQETQYF.

The V and J genes are TRBV7-2 and TRBJ1-5; a possible D gene is TRBD1 (5 bases). Looked up from germline, CDR1 is SGHTA and CDR2 is FQGNSA. Trimming pared 4 bases from V and 4 bases from J, leaving 11 bases between. CDR3 length: 14 amino acids. The DNA of the CDR3 is TGTGCCAGCAGCTCGGACACGAGGAATCAGCCCCAGCATTTT. The encoded protein is CASSSDTRNQPQHF.

This chain links TRBV5-4 with TRBJ2-7, with a possible D match to TRBD2 (5 bases). The CDR3 loop spans 15 amino acids. V was pared by 4 bases and J by 4 bases, with 18 bases between. CDR1 and CDR2 (germline): SGHNT, YYREEE (reference sequence). The CDR3 region is CASSAPGSSRYEQYF. The CDR3 region has the DNA TGTGCCAGCAGCGCCCCGGGATCTAGTCGGTACGAGCAGTACTTC.

This sequence joins TRBV5-1 and TRBJ2-2; D remains ambiguous. V lost 2 bases and J 6 bases, leaving 11 bases between the germline ends. Germline values: CDR1 SGHRS, CDR2 YFSETQ. The CDR3 loop spans 14 amino acids. CDR3 in DNA: TGCGCCAGCAGCTTCAATCTAGACCCCGGGGAGCTGTTTTTT. Translated: CASSFNLDPGELFF.

Only a few counts were recorded for this clone. J is TRBJ1-2 and V is TRBV5-1, with D unclear. The CDR3 runs 14 residues. V was pared by 3 bases and J by 4 bases, with 13 bases between. CDR1 is SGHRS, CDR2 YFSETQ, per germline. As DNA, the CDR3 is TGCGCCAGCAGCTCCGGAGGGCGAGCCTATGGCTACACCTTC. This translates into CASSSGGRAYGYTF.

The chain is built from TRBV14 and TRBJ1-1; a weak D match, TRBD1 (6 bases). The CDR3 has 14 amino acids. Trimming pared 2 bases from V and 2 bases from J, leaving 9 bases between. Per germline, CDR1 SGHDN and CDR2 FVKESK. In DNA, the CDR3 is TGTGCCAGCAGCCAACCAGGGGCAAACACTGAAGCTTTCTTT. This sequence encodes CASSQPGANTEAFF.

The rearrangement links TRBV28 to TRBJ2-7; TRBD2 matches 10 bases. Germline CDR1 is MDHEN and CDR2 is SYDVKM. The V gene end was trimmed by 4 bases and the J gene end by 2 bases; junction bases not matched to a gene: 5. The CDR3 has 15 amino acids. CDR3 sequence reads: CASSSAAGGPYEQYF. The CDR3 region has the DNA TGTGCCAGCAGTTCTGCAGCGGGAGGGCCCTACGAGCAGTACTTC.

J is TRBJ2-3 and V is TRBV9; tentatively, D is TRBD1 (5 bases). The germline V gene encodes CDR1 SGDLS and CDR2 YYNGEE. V lost 3 bases, J lost 3 bases, and 8 bases lay in between. This CDR3 has 13 residues. The CDR3 DNA reads TGTGCCAGCAGCGCCCGACAGACAGATACGCAGTATTTT. It translates to CASSARQTDTQYF.

The V call is TRBV7-5, the J call TRBJ2-1; the listed D gene, TRBD2, was not tested against the DNA. TRBV7-5 is deemed a pseudogene. The CDR3 sequence is 11 residues long. CDR3 DNA: TGTGCCGGATTGCGGAGGAATGAGCAGTTCTTC. Its translation: CAGLRRNEQFF.

This rearrangement joins TRBV18 to TRBJ2-3; 7 positions match TRBD1. Trimming removed 1 base from V and 6 bases from J; junction bases left unmatched: 4. The length of the CDR3 is 14 residues. Germline CDR1 KGHSH, CDR2 LQKENI. DNA for the CDR3: TGTGCCAGCTCACCACAAGGGGGCAGGGATACGCAGTATTTT. As protein: CASSPQGGRDTQYF.

The rearrangement uses TRBV7-9 and TRBJ1-2; D possibly corresponds to TRBD1 (6 bases). The CDR3 contains 15 residues. Germline CDR1 is SEHNR and CDR2 is FQNEAQ (reference sequence). With 2 bases removed from V and 5 bases from J, the gap between germline ends came to 15 bases. The CDR3 sequence is CASSLTWTELYGYTF. CDR3 sequence (DNA): TGTGCCAGCAGCTTAACTTGGACAGAGCTTTATGGCTACACCTTC.

The V and J genes are TRBV6-4 and TRBJ2-7, with D possibly being TRBD2 (6 bases). The germline V and J ends were trimmed by 5 bases and 3 bases, with 17 bases remaining between them. The germline CDR1 and CDR2 sequences are MRHNA and SNTAGT. The CDR3 runs 15 residues. In nucleotides, the CDR3 is TGTGCCAGCAGTCGGGACTCCGAAAATCGCTACGAGCAGTACTTC. Protein sequence: CASSRDSENRYEQYF.

This chain uses TRBV29-1 with TRBJ2-7, with 10 nucleotides matching TRBD2. V trimming: 3 bases; J trimming: 6 bases; junction bases outside the gene matches: 8. The CDR3 contains 14 residues. Looked up from germline, CDR1 is SQVTM and CDR2 is ANQGSEA. The CDR3 reads CSVDWSGRDGEQYF. The CDR3 nucleotides read TGCAGCGTTGATTGGAGCGGGAGGGATGGCGAGCAGTACTTC.

The chain joins TRBV6-6 to TRBJ2-7; tentative D call: TRBD2 (6 bases). Trimming pared 5 bases from V and 0 bases from J, leaving 11 bases between. This CDR3 region has 14 residues. Germline assignment: CDR1 MNHNY and CDR2 SVGAGI (reference sequence). This chain's CDR3 is CASSPGGASYEQYF. CDR3 nucleotide sequence: TGTGCCAGCAGTCCCGGAGGGGCCTCCTACGAGCAGTACTTC.

With respect to this clone: This same CDR3 is encoded by further DNA sequences in the sample. The chain couples TRBV30 to TRBJ1-5, with D perhaps TRBD1 (5 bases). V lost 1 base and J lost 3, with 10 bases in between. The CDR3 totals 14 residues. The germline V gene has CDR1 GTSNPN and CDR2 SVGIG (reference sequence). The CDR3 here is CAWSAGTHNQPQHF. CDR3 coding DNA: TGTGCCTGGAGTGCCGGGACTCACAATCAGCCCCAGCATTTT.

This chain connects TRBV29-1 to TRBJ1-2; the D is unclear. Trimming removed 0 bases from V and 9 bases from J, with 14 bases in between. CDR1 is SQVTM, CDR2 ANQGSEA, per germline. The CDR3 is 13 residues long. The DNA for the CDR3 is TGCAGCGTTGAAGAGCGGGGTCTCAGGAGCTACACCTTC. It encodes CSVEERGLRSYTF.

J is TRBJ1-3 and V is TRBV15; D call uncertain. Germline loops: CDR1 LNHNV, CDR2 YYDKDF (reference sequence). The CDR3 has 14 residues. The V and J ends lost 2 bases and 4 bases respectively, with 9 bases between them. The CDR3 region is CATSRSPPGNTIYF. CDR3 DNA: TGTGCCACCAGCAGATCCCCTCCCGGAAACACCATATATTTT.

The chain uses TRBV19 and TRBJ2-6; D remains unclear. V dropped 7 bases and J dropped 0 bases, with 10 bases sitting between them. The CDR3 runs 15 residues. Germline values: CDR1 LNHDA, CDR2 SQIVND (reference sequence). The CDR3 is CASKLGNSGANVLTF. In DNA, the CDR3 is TGTGCCAGTAAGCTGGGCAACTCTGGGGCCAACGTCCTGACTTTC. Full variable domain (outside the CDR3, taken from reference TRBV19 and TRBJ2-6): DGGITQSPKYLFRKEGQNVTLSCEQNLNHDAMYWYRQDPGQGLRLIYYSQIVNDFQKGDIAEGYSVSREKKESFPLTVTSAQKNPTAFYLCASKLGNSGANVLTFGAGSRLTVL.

The chain combines TRBV7-3 with TRBJ2-1; 7 bases line up with TRBD1. CDR3 length: 14 residues. Germline trimming cut 6 bases from V and 5 bases from J; bases unmatched to any gene: 7. Germline CDR1 SGHTA, CDR2 FQGTGA. CDR3 sequence (DNA): TGTGCCAGCAGTCGAGGTGGACAGGACAATGAGCAGTTCTTC. Translating it yields CASSRGGQDNEQFF.

The chain recombines TRBV14 with TRBJ2-5; D gene uncertain. Germline values: CDR1 SGHDN, CDR2 FVKESK. Deletions cut 1 base from V and 2 bases from J, with 5 bases between. The CDR3 consists of 13 residues. The CDR3 sequence is CASSQAQQETQYF. CDR3 coding DNA: TGTGCCAGCAGCCAAGCCCAACAAGAGACCCAGTACTTC.

J is TRBJ2-3 and V is TRBV7-2; TRBD2 matches at 10 bases. The germline V gene encodes CDR1 SGHTA and CDR2 FQGNSA. This CDR3 spans 17 amino acids. V lost 5 bases, J lost 11 bases, and 19 bases stayed unmatched. The CDR3 sequence: CASSAPSGGAPRGGQYF. The DNA of the CDR3 is TGTGCCAGCAGCGCCCCGAGCGGGGGGGCCCCCCGGGGCGGGCAGTATTTT.

This clone appeared a single time. This sequence joins TRBV6-4 and TRBJ1-2, with D possibly TRBD1 on 6 matching bases. CDR1 MRHNA and CDR2 SNTAGT come from the germline V gene. The CDR3 has 20 residues. Trimming pared 2 bases from V and 0 bases from J, leaving 25 bases between. CDR3 coding DNA: TGTGCCAGCAGTGACCTCCCGGGGGGGCATTTTAAAGAGGCTAACTATGGCTACACCTTC. As protein: CASSDLPGGHFKEANYGYTF.

The gene calls are TRBV4-2 and TRBJ2-7; D possibly corresponds to TRBD2 (5 bases). The CDR3 covers 15 residues. CDR1 is LGHNA, CDR2 YNFKEQ, per germline. With 1 base removed from V and 1 base from J, the gap between germline ends came to 11 bases. DNA of the CDR3: TGTGCCAGCAGCCAAGTGGGCGGACTGTCCTACGAGCAGTACTTC. Translation: CASSQVGGLSYEQYF.

This clone was seen ten or more times. The genes are TRBV30 and TRBJ1-1; D is unclear. This CDR3 region has 13 residues. Germline assignment: CDR1 GTSNPN and CDR2 SVGIG (reference sequence). V was cut by 8 bases and J by 0 bases, with 13 bases left in between. The CDR3 reads CAQNKKMNTEAFF. The CDR3 DNA is TGTGCCCAGAACAAAAAGATGAACACTGAAGCTTTCTTT.